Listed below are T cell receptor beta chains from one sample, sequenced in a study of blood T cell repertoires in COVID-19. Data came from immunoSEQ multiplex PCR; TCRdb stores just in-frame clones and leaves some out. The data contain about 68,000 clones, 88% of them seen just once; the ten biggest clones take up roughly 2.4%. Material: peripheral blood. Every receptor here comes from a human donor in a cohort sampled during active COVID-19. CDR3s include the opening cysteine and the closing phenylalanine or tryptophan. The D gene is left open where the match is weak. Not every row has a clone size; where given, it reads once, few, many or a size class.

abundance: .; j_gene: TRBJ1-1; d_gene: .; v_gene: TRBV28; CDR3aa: CASSQVPNTEAFF; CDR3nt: TGTGCCAGCAGCCAGGTCCCGAACACTGAAGCTTTCTTT
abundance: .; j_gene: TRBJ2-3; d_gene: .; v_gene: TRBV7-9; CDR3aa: CASYRRGRGTDTQYF; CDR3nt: TGTGCCAGCTATAGGAGGGGGCGGGGCACAGATACGCAGTATTTT
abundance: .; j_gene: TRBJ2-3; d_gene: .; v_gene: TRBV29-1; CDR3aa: CSVEVGGGYTDTQYF; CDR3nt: TGCAGCGTTGAAGTGGGAGGGGGTTACACAGATACGCAGTATTTT
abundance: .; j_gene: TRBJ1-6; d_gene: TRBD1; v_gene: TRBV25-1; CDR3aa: CATRTGYNSPLHF; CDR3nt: TGTGCCACCAGGACAGGCTATAATTCACCCCTCCACTTT
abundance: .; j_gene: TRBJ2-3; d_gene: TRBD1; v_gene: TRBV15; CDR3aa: CATADRDADTQYF; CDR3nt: TGTGCCACCGCGGACAGGGATGCAGATACGCAGTATTTT
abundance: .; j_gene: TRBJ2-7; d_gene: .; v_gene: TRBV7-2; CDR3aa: CASSESPRKAYEQYF; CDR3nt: TGTGCCAGCAGCGAAAGCCCACGAAAAGCCTACGAGCAGTACTTC
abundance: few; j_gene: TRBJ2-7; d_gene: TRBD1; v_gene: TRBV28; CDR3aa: CASSPDRVKGEQYF; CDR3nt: TGTGCCAGCAGTCCGGACAGGGTTAAGGGCGAGCAGTACTTC
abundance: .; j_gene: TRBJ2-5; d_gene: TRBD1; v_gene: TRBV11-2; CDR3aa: CASSRDRVGETQYF; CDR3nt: TGTGCCAGCAGCAGGGACAGGGTGGGAGAGACCCAGTACTTC
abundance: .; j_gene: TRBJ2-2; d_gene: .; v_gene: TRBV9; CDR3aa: CASSVDPGNTGELFF; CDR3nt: TGTGCCAGCAGCGTAGATCCGGGTAACACCGGGGAGCTGTTTTTT
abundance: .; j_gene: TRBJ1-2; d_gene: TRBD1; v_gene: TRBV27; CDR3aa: CASSMTGGGGYTF; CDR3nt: TGTGCCAGCAGTATGACAGGGGGCGGTGGCTACACCTTC
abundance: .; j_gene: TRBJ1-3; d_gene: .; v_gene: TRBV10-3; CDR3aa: CAIWKGLGGNTIYF; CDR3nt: TGTGCCATCTGGAAGGGGCTAGGTGGAAACACCATATATTTT
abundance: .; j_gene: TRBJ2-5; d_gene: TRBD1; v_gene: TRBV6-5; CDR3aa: CARGGQGRETQYF; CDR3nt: TGTGCCAGGGGGGGACAGGGGCGAGAGACCCAGTACTTC
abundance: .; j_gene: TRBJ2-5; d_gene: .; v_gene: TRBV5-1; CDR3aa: CASRKAGLQETQYF; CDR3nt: TGCGCCAGCAGGAAGGCGGGATTACAAGAGACCCAGTACTTC
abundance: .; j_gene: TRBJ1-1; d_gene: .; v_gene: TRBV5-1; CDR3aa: CASSAQGVNTEAFF; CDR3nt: TGCGCCAGCAGCGCACAGGGAGTGAACACTGAAGCTTTCTTT
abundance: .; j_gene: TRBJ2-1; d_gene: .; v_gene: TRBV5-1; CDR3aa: CASSPQGTSYNEQFF; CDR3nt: TGCGCCAGCAGTCCTCAGGGTACCTCCTACAATGAGCAGTTCTTC
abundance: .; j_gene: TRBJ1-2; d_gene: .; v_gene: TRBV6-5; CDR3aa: CASSYSGSSSYGYTF; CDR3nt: TGTGCCAGCAGTTACTCGGGCAGTTCGTCCTATGGCTACACCTTC
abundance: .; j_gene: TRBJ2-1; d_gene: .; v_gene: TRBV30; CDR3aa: CACPGQQSYNEQFF; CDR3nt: TGTGCCTGCCCCGGACAGCAATCCTACAATGAGCAGTTCTTC
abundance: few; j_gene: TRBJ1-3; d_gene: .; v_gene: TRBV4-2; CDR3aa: CASSLRTAVPLSGNTIYF; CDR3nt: TGTGCCAGCAGCCTCCGGACAGCCGTCCCTCTCTCTGGAAACACCATATATTTT
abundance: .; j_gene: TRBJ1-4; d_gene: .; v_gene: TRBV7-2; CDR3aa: CASSLVGAEGEKLFF; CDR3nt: TGTGCCAGCAGCTTAGTTGGAGCAGAGGGAGAAAAACTGTTTTTT
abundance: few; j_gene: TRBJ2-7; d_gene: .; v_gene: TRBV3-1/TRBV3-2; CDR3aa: CASSLRSTGYEQYF; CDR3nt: TGTGCCAGCAGCCTCCGGTCGACAGGCTACGAGCAGTACTTC
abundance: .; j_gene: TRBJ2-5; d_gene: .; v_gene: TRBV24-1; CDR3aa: CATSDSRGSQETQYF; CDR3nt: TGTGCCACCAGTGATTCGCGGGGTAGCCAAGAGACCCAGTACTTC
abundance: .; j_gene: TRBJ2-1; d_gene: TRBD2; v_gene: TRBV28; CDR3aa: CASSSVAGDWYEQFF; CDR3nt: TGTGCCAGCAGCTCTGTAGCGGGAGATTGGTATGAGCAGTTCTTC
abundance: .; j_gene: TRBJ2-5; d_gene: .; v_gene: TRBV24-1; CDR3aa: CATSDHRVGETQYF; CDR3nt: TGTGCCACCAGTGATCACAGGGTGGGGGAGACCCAGTACTTC
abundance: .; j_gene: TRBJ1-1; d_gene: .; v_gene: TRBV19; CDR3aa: CASKDSVMTEAFF; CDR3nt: TGTGCCAGTAAAGATTCGGTGATGACTGAAGCTTTCTTT
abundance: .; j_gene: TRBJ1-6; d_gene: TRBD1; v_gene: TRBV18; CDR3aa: CASSPTGASKSPLHF; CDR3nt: TGTGCCAGCTCGCCTACAGGGGCCTCCAAGTCACCCCTCCACTTT
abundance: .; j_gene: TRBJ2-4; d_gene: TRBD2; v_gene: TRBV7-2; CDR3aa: CASSFPLAGGKNIQYF; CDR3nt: TGTGCCAGCAGCTTCCCTCTGGCGGGGGGGAAAAACATTCAGTACTTC
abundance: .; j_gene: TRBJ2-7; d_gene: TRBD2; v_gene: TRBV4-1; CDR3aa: CASSQPGLGSSYEQYF; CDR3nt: TGCGCCAGCAGCCAACCCGGACTAGGGAGCTCCTACGAGCAGTACTTC
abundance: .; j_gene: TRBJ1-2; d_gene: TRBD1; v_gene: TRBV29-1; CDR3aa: CSVITPGTGGSGYTF; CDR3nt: TGCAGCGTCATAACTCCCGGGACAGGGGGCTCTGGCTACACCTTC
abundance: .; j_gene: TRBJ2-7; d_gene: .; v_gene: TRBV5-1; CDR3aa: CASSLDQGGIYEQYF; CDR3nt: TGCGCCAGCAGCTTGGACCAGGGGGGTATCTACGAGCAGTACTTC
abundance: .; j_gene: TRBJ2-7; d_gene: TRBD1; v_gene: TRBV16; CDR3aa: CASSQFPRGHNEQYF; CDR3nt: TGTGCCAGCAGCCAATTTCCCAGGGGGCATAACGAGCAGTACTTC
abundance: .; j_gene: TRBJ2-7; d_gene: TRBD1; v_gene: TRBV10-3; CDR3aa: CAISERGQGEYEQYF; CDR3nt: TGTGCCATCAGTGAGAGGGGGCAGGGGGAGTACGAGCAGTACTTC
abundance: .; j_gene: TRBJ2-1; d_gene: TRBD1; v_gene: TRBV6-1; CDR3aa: CASSSPGTGGNEQFF; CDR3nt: TGTGCCAGCAGCTCTCCCGGGACAGGGGGCAATGAGCAGTTCTTC
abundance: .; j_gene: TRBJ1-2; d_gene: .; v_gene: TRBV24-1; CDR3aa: CATSLSGVEYGYTF; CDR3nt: TGTGCCACCAGTCTGTCCGGGGTGGAGTATGGCTACACCTTC
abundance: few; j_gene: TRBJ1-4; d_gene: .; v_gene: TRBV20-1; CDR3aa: CSASVGANEKLFF; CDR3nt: TGCAGTGCTAGTGTAGGAGCTAATGAAAAACTGTTTTTT
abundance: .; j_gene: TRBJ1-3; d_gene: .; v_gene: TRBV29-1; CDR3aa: CSVEGGSGSGNTIYF; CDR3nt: TGCAGCGTTGAAGGAGGGTCTGGCTCTGGAAACACCATATATTTT
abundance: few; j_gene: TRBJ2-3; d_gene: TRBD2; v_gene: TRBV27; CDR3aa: CASRSPLADRTDTQYF; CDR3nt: TGTGCCAGCAGATCGCCGCTAGCGGATCGCACAGATACGCAGTATTTT
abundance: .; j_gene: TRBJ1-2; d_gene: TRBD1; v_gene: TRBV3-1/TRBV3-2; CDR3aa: CASSQGTGRGYTF; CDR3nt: TGTGCCAGCAGCCAAGGGACAGGGAGAGGCTACACCTTC
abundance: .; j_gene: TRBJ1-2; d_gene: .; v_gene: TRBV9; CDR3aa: CASSAPGRTGYGYTF; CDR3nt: TGTGCCAGCAGCGCACCGGGTCGAACGGGATATGGCTACACCTTC
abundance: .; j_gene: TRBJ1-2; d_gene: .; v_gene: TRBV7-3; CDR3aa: CASSLTLEWQGNYGYTF; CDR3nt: TGTGCCAGCAGCTTAACGTTAGAATGGCAGGGGAACTATGGCTACACCTTC
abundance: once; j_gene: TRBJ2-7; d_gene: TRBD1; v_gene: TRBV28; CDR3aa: CASSSGQGSPYEQYF; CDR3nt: TGTGCCAGCAGTTCGGGACAGGGTAGCCCCTACGAGCAGTACTTC
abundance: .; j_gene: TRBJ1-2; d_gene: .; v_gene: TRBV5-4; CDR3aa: CASSSATQIRYTF; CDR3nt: TGTGCCAGCAGCTCGGCGACACAGATACGCTACACCTTC
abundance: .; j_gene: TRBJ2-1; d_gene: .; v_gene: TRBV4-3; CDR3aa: CASSLEEVSYNEQFF; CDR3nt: TGCGCCAGCAGCCTCGAGGAGGTTTCCTACAATGAGCAGTTCTTC
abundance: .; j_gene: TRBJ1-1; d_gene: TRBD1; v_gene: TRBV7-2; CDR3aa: CASSLRDSSRTEAFF; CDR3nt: TGTGCCAGCAGCCTTCGGGACAGCTCCCGGACCGAAGCTTTCTTT
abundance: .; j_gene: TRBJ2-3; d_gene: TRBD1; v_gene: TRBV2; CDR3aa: CASNGRKGADTQYF; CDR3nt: TGTGCCAGCAATGGTCGGAAGGGGGCGGATACGCAGTATTTT
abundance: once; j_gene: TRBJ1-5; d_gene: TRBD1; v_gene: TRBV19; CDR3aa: CASRGPRTGVGKSNQPQHF; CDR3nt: TGTGCCAGTAGGGGACCACGGACAGGGGTAGGGAAGAGCAATCAGCCCCAGCATTTT
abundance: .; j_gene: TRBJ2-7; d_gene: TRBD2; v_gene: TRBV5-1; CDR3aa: CASSLGGGVTRAWEQYF; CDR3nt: TGCGCCAGCAGCTTGGGTGGGGGGGTGACACGCGCTTGGGAGCAGTACTTC
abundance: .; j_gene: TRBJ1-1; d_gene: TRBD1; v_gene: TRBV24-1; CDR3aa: CATSEHGQGNTEAFF; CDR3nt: TGTGCCACCAGTGAACACGGACAGGGAAACACTGAAGCTTTCTTT
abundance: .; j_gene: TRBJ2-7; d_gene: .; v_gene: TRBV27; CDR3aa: CASSLAGRGYEQYF; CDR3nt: TGTGCCAGCAGTTTAGCTGGCAGGGGCTACGAGCAGTACTTC
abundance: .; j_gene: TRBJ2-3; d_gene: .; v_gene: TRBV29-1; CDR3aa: CSVGAGQTDTQYF; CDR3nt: TGCAGCGTTGGGGCGGGTCAAACAGATACGCAGTATTTT
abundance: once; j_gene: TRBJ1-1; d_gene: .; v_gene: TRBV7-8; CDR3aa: CASSPLGLMAEAFF; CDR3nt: TGTGCCAGCAGCCCCCTGGGGCTTATGGCTGAAGCTTTCTTT
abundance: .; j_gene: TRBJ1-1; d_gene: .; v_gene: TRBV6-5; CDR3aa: CAIFDRQNTEAFF; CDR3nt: TGTGCCATCTTCGACAGGCAGAACACTGAAGCTTTCTTT
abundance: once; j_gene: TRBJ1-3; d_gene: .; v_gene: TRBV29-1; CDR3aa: CSGGDSGNTIYF; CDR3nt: TGCAGCGGCGGAGATTCCGGAAACACCATATATTTT
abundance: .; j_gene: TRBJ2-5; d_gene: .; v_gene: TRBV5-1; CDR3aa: CASSFGETQYF; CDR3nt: TGCGCCAGCAGCTTCGGGGAGACCCAGTACTTC
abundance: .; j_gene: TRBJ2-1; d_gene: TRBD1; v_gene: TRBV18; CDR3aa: CASSPPGQYNEQFF; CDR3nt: TGTGCCAGCTCACCCCCGGGACAGTACAATGAGCAGTTCTTC
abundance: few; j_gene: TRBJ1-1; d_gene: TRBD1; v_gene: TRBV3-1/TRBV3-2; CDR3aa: CASSTGVNTEAFF; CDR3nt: TGTGCCAGCAGTACAGGGGTGAACACTGAAGCTTTCTTT
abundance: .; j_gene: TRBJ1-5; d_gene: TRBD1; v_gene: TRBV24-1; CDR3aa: CATSAPTGGGNQPQHF; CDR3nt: TGTGCCACCAGTGCCCCGACAGGGGGCGGTAATCAGCCCCAGCATTTT
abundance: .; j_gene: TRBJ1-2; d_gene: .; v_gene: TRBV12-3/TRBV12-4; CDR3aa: CASSLRGTDGYTF; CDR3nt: TGTGCCAGCAGTTTGAGAGGTACGGATGGCTACACCTTC